This entry features one T cell receptor beta chain sequence. The sample comes from a study of patients and donors after allogeneic stem cell transplantation. CDR3 length equals 16 residues. J lost 9 bases, V lost 1 base, and 5 bases had no gene match. Germline-derived CDR1 and CDR2 are MGHDK and SYGVNS. MiXCR, run by TCRdb on the RT-PCR reads, gives a single entry per CDR3 protein. The table has about a million distinct CDR3 sequences, roughly 18% seen once. The gene calls are TRBV25-1 and TRBJ1-6; TRBD1 matches at 11 bases. The sequence came from a human donor who was either an allogeneic HSCT recipient or a stem cell or donor lymphocyte infusion donor (not recorded which). It is not recorded whose cells these are; they may come from a transplant donor. The sample taken for sequencing was blood, either unsorted or a sorted T cell fraction (not recorded which). In nucleotides, the CDR3 is TGTGCCAGCAGTGAATGGACAGGGGGCGGCGGTTCACCCCTCCACTTT. Protein product: CASSEWTGGGGSPLHF.